This T cell receptor (beta chain) comes out of a study of blood T cell repertoires in COVID-19. Across the whole study: Acute-phase and convalescent COVID-19 samples originated in the United States, Italy and Spain.

In the authors' methods: Amplification with reference gene primers provided the estimates of nucleated cell counts. TCRdb keeps only in-frame clones here, not all; method: immunoSEQ multiplex PCR. The V and J calls and clone size come from that table; D and trimming were worked out from the DNA. This sample has roughly 360,000 clones, with roughly 90% found just once. Trimming took 3 bases from V and 9 from J, leaving 15 bases between them. CDR3 length: 14 amino acids. Germline V CDR1 and CDR2: KGHDR, SFDVKD. The TCR sequence derives from a woman aged 30 to 39 with acute COVID-19. This chain joins TRBV24-1 and TRBJ2-3; D might be TRBD1 (6 bases). The sequencing sample was made of PBMCs or T cells enriched from blood (not recorded which). The CDR3 DNA reads as TGTGCCACCAGTGATGGCAGGGGAAGGGGAACGCAGTATTTT. This translates into CATSDGRGRGTQYF.